The clone carrying this T cell receptor (beta chain) was picked up a small number of times. Recruits, aged roughly 18 to 95 years, lived in some 25 US areas. Participants reported their clinical history, and cohort assignment relied on those reports. Among Cohort 3 donors, those recovered had two negative PCRs, clearance, or symptom resolution. The table came from immunoSEQ multiplex PCR; TCRdb's copy has only in-frame clones and leaves some out. The sample records approximately 400,000 clones, 85% to 90% being singletons. This sample is part of a study of blood T cell repertoires in COVID-19. Study-level background: The analysed material was cDNA or gDNA that came from T cells, B-cell-depleted T cells, or PBMCs.

Trimming at V came to 0 bases and at J to 4 bases, leaving 4 bases not matched to a gene. CDR1 and CDR2 (germline): MNHEY, SVGAGI. The CDR3 consists of 16 residues. Sequences were obtained from PBMCs or T cells enriched from blood (not recorded which). The chain employs TRBV6-5 and TRBJ2-2, with TRBD2 matching over 8 bases. This TCR derives from a woman aged 18-29 years who had recovered from COVID-19. The CDR3 region has the DNA TGTGCCAGCAGTTACTCCTATGCGGGGGGCACCGGGGAGCTGTTTTTT. This sequence encodes CASSYSYAGGTGELFF.